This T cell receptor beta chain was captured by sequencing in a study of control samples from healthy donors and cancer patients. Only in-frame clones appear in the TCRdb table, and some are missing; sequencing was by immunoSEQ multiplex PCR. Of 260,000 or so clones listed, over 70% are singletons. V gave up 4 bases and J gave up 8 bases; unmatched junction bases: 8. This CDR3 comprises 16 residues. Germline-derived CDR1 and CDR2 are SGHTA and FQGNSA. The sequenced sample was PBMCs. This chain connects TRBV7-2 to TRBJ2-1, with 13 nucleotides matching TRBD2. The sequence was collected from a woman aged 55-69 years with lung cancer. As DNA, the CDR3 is TGTGCCAGCAGCTCCCAGAAACTAGCGGGGGGGGATGAGCAGTTCTTC. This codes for CASSSQKLAGGDEQFF.